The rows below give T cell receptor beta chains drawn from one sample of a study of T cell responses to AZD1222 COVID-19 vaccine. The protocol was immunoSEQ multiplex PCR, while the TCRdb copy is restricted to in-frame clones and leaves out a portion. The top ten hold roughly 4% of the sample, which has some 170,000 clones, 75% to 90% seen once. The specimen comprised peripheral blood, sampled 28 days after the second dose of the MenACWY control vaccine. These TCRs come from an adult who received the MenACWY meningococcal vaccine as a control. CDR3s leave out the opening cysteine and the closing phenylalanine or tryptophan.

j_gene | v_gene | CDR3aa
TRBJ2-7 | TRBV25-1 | ASSHRGSGSYEQY
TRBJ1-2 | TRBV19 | ASSRGTGTVYRYGYT
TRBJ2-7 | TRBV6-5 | ASIPASGRAYEQY
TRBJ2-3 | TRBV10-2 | ASSAAGTSRTDTQY
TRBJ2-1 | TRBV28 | AGRDRGRIEQF
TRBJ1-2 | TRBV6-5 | ASSYLRTGGSYGYT
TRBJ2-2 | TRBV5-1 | ASSPVNTGELF
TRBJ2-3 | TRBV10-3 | AIRAVTDTQY
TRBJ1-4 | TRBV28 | ASSFEGKLF
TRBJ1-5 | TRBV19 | ASAVTGPNQPQH
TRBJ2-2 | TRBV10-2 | ASRTSGAGELF
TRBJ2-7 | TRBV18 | ASSPEGQGLSRYEQY
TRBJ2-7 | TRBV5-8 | ASSLKGWSYEQY
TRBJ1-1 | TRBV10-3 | AISGALGLDTEAF
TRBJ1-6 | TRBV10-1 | ASNSGQENSPLH